The clone carrying this T cell receptor beta chain was detected many times. Its target is unknown. Unique molecular identifiers tagged the TCRbeta library. TCRdb reprocessed the PCR reads via MiXCR and lists one record per CDR3 protein. The sample lists fewer than 550,000 distinct CDR3 sequences, about an eighth occurring once. This CDR3 is 15 amino acids long. Germline CDR1 and CDR2: SGHRS and YFSETQ. V lost 1 base, J lost 4 bases, and 9 bases lay in between. This record belongs to a study of T-cell reconstitution after alpha-beta-depleted transplantation in children. Study-level points and caveats: Several hundred expanded graft clones reportedly gave rise to the alpha-beta T cells present about two months after transplant. Some patients showed high day-60 TCRbeta diversity, which derived from surviving recipient T cells and thymic progenitors.

The sequenced sample was PBMCs, mostly from graft donor cells, obtained 180 days after TCRalphabeta/CD19-depleted stem cell transplant. The TCR was taken from a female patient between 2 and 15 years old who had a stem cell transplant for aplastic anemia, so the T cells may come from the graft donor. The J gene is TRBJ2-6, the V gene TRBV5-1; a weak D match, TRBD1 (5 bases). CDR3 sequence reads: CASSLMGPGANVLTF. The CDR3 bases are TGCGCCAGCAGCTTGATGGGGCCCGGGGCCAACGTCCTGACTTTC.